These 29 T cell receptor beta chains originate from one sample sequenced in a study of blood T cell repertoires in COVID-19. Clones were sequenced by immunoSEQ multiplex PCR, and TCRdb holds only the in-frame ones, with some missing. The top ten clones hold roughly 3% of a sample with approximately 230,000 clones, nearly 90% of them seen once. Material for sequencing was peripheral blood. The receptors stem from a man between 18 and 29 years old with active or convalescent COVID-19.

This chain uses TRBV18 with TRBJ2-3, with 9 nucleotides matching TRBD2. The CDR3 consists of 17 residues. The germline V gene encodes CDR1 KGHSH and CDR2 LQKENI. J gave up 3 bases and V 0 bases, and 7 bases lay outside the gene matches. CDR3 bases: TGTGCCAGCTCACCACCGAATAGCGGGAGAGCTACAGATACGCAGTATTTT. Amino acid sequence: CASSPPNSGRATDTQYF.

The chain combines TRBV5-1 with TRBJ1-2, with unresolved D. Trimming shortened V by 1 base and J by 2 bases, and 12 bases separated the two germline ends. The CDR3 length is 15 residues. CDR1 and CDR2 from the germline V gene are SGHRS and YFSETQ. CDR3 coding DNA: TGCGCCAGCAGCTTGACGACTCCCCGGAACTATGGCTACACCTTC. This encodes CASSLTTPRNYGYTF.

The J gene is TRBJ2-7, the V gene TRBV4-3; 12 nucleotides match TRBD2. This CDR3 contains 15 residues. The germline V gene encodes CDR1 LGHNA and CDR2 YSLEER. Germline trimming cut 2 bases from V and 5 bases from J; bases unmatched to any gene: 4. The CDR3 region has the DNA TGCGCCAGCAGCCAAAGGACTAGCGGGACCCACGAGCAGTACTTC. Translated: CASSQRTSGTHEQYF.

This clone was observed a handful of times. The gene calls are TRBV7-9 and TRBJ1-2; a weak D match, TRBD1 (5 bases). The length of the CDR3 is 15 residues. V was shortened by 4 bases and J by 7 bases, with 19 bases between the two germline ends. Germline CDR1 reads SEHNR; CDR2 reads FQNEAQ (reference sequence). This chain's CDR3 is CASSSSVEGGTGYTF. The CDR3 DNA follows: TGTGCCAGCAGCTCATCAGTGGAGGGTGGGACTGGCTACACCTTC.

This sequence joins TRBV3-1 (or the pseudogene TRBV3-2) and TRBJ2-5; D possibly corresponds to TRBD1 (5 bases). Trimming left V 6 bases short and J 4 bases short, with 12 bases between. The germline V gene encodes CDR1 LGHDT and CDR2 YNNKEL (reference sequence). There are 13 residues in the CDR3. The CDR3: CASRDTVRETQYF. DNA for the CDR3: TGTGCCAGCAGGGACACTGTAAGAGAGACCCAGTACTTC.

V usage is TRBV12-5 and J usage is TRBJ1-1; the D gene is possibly TRBD1 (5 bases). CDR3 length: 13 amino acids. Germline V gene sequence: CDR1 LGHNT, CDR2 FRNRAP. V lost 0 bases, J lost 11 bases, and 13 bases lay in between. DNA for the CDR3: TGTGCTAGTGGTTTGGTACGTACAGGTTCGGCTTTCTTT. As protein: CASGLVRTGSAFF.

The rearrangement uses TRBV11-2 and TRBJ1-2; D perhaps matches TRBD1 (6 bases). The CDR3 spans 12 residues. Germline assignment: CDR1 SGHAT and CDR2 FQNNGV. Between the trimmed V and J ends, which lost 6 bases and 2 bases, there was a span of 7 bases. Here the CDR3 DNA reads TGTGCCAGCAGTACAGGGAACTATGGCTACACCTTC. It translates to CASSTGNYGYTF.

V is TRBV28 and J is TRBJ2-2; D unclear. The CDR3 runs to 15 residues. Germline CDR1 MDHEN, CDR2 SYDVKM. The V gene lost 5 bases and the J gene lost 1 base, with 11 bases spanning the gap. The DNA of the CDR3 is TGTGCCAGCAGTCTGATGCGAGGGAACACCGGGGAGCTGTTTTTT. It encodes CASSLMRGNTGELFF.

Details on this clone: The junction departs from the called germline gene at one end, perhaps through a read error. The V and J genes are TRBV5-1 and TRBJ2-1; 7 bases match TRBD2. This CDR3 region has 16 residues. The germline gives CDR1 SGHRS, CDR2 YFSETQ. CDR3 DNA sequence: TGCGCTAGCACCCGACTAGCCCAAAGACCCTACAATGAGCAGTTCTTC. Residues: CASTRLAQRPYNEQFF.

J is TRBJ1-1 and V is TRBV12-3 or TRBV12-4; D gene ambiguous. Trimming cost V 5 bases and J 1 base, with 8 bases left between them. This CDR3 has 13 residues. The CDR3 sequence: CASSAWANTEAFF. In DNA form, the CDR3 reads TGTGCCAGCAGTGCGTGGGCGAACACTGAAGCTTTCTTT.

This sequence joins TRBV9 and TRBJ1-1; 9 nucleotides match TRBD1. CDR1 and CDR2 from the germline V gene are SGDLS and YYNGEE. V dropped 4 bases and J dropped 8; count of bases not matched to a gene: 12. This CDR3 has 15 residues. The CDR3 here is CASSPRGTGSTEAFF. CDR3 coding DNA: TGTGCCAGCAGCCCTAGAGGGACAGGGAGCACCGAAGCTTTCTTT.

The genes are TRBV6-5 and TRBJ1-6; 10 bases fit TRBD1. V shed 0 bases and J 8 bases; nucleotides not matched to a gene: 1. Looked up from germline, CDR1 is MNHEY and CDR2 is SVGAGI. The CDR3 contains 15 residues. The CDR3: CASSYSTGGDSPLHF. Here the CDR3 DNA reads TGTGCCAGCAGTTACTCGACAGGGGGCGATTCACCCCTCCACTTT.

This clone showed up just once. The genes are TRBV4-1 and TRBJ1-1, with 7 positions matching TRBD1. The CDR3 has 15 residues. Germline V gene data show CDR1 as MGHRA and CDR2 as YSYEKL. Unmatched junction bases numbered 8, after V lost 4 bases and J lost 3 bases. This chain's CDR3 is CASSRSGGEDTEAFF. In DNA form, the CDR3 reads TGCGCCAGCAGCCGGTCAGGGGGAGAGGACACTGAAGCTTTCTTT.

This chain uses TRBV29-1 with TRBJ1-4; maybe TRBD1 (6 bases). CDR3 length: 17 residues. Germline-derived CDR1 and CDR2 are SQVTM and ANQGSEA. Deletions cut 5 bases from V and 3 bases from J, with 22 bases between. The CDR3 sequence is CSVMGRHPRGSNEKLFF. For the CDR3, the DNA is TGCAGCGTTATGGGTCGACATCCCAGGGGATCTAATGAAAAACTGTTTTTT.

The CDR3 DNA sequence: TGTGCCAGCAGTCAATCCGGGGGACGGGAGACCCAGTACTTC. This encodes CASSQSGGRETQYF. The chain employs TRBV28 and TRBJ2-5, with D possibly being TRBD2 (6 bases). V shed 5 bases and J shed 5 bases, with 15 bases lying between them. Germline V gene data show CDR1 as MDHEN and CDR2 as SYDVKM. The CDR3 contains 14 residues.

The chain combines TRBV21-1 with TRBJ2-7; TRBD2 reflects the table's D call only, with no check against the DNA. TRBV21-1 is designated a pseudogene. The CDR3 loop spans 18 amino acids. CDR3 in amino acids: CASSKENSGENRDYEQYF. CDR3 coding DNA: TGTGCCAGCAGCAAAGAGAACAGCGGGGAAAACCGGGACTACGAGCAGTACTTC.

The chain uses TRBV7-2 and TRBJ1-1; 9 nucleotides align to TRBD1. CDR3 size: 16 residues. Germline V gives CDR1 SGHTA, CDR2 FQGNSA. The ends lost 6 bases at V and 4 bases at J; junction bases unmatched: 12. The CDR3 is CASSSMGGQGGTEAFF. The CDR3, as DNA: TGTGCCAGCAGTTCAATGGGGGGACAGGGTGGCACTGAAGCTTTCTTT.

The chain employs TRBV6-6 and TRBJ2-2, with D perhaps matching TRBD2 (5 bases). The CDR3 extends over 13 amino acids. Germline CDR1 and CDR2: MNHNY and SVGAGI (reference sequence). V lost 5 bases to trimming and J lost 5 bases, with 9 bases between them. As DNA, the CDR3 is TGTGCCAGCAGTCCTCGGGGTACCGGGGAGCTGTTTTTT. This encodes CASSPRGTGELFF.

The genes are TRBV19 and TRBJ2-2; D gene ambiguous. Trimming cost V 6 bases and J 0 bases, with 8 bases left between them. The CDR3 contains 14 residues. The V gene's germline CDR1 is LNHDA and CDR2 SQIVND (reference sequence). The CDR3, as DNA: TGTGCCAGTAGAAGAGGAACGAACACCGGGGAGCTGTTTTTT. Encoded protein: CASRRGTNTGELFF.

The rearrangement uses TRBV12-3 or TRBV12-4 and TRBJ1-1; D not resolved. Trimming removed 2 bases from V and 3 bases from J, with 7 bases in between. CDR3 length equals 13 residues. CDR3 protein: CASSLQAYTEAFF. CDR3 nucleotide sequence: TGTGCCAGCAGTTTACAGGCCTACACTGAAGCTTTCTTT.

This clone was counted once. The V and J genes are TRBV27 and TRBJ1-1; TRBD1 matches 9 bases. Trimming removed 3 bases from V and 6 bases from J; junction bases left unmatched: 2. This CDR3 is built from 13 residues. Germline V lookup: CDR1 MNHEY, CDR2 SMNVEV (reference sequence). CDR3 nucleotides: TGTGCCAGCAGTTTTAACAGGGGGCCTGAAGCTTTCTTT. Translated: CASSFNRGPEAFF.

V is TRBV9 and J is TRBJ2-1, with 13 nucleotides matching TRBD2. The J segment lost 8 bases and the V segment lost 4 bases, leaving 12 bases of the junction unmatched. The CDR3 runs to 17 residues. Looked up from germline, CDR1 is SGDLS and CDR2 is YYNGEE. This chain's CDR3 is CASSINPGTSGTHEQFF. The CDR3 DNA follows: TGTGCCAGCAGCATAAACCCCGGGACTAGCGGGACCCATGAGCAGTTCTTC.

This clone was detected only once. V gene TRBV12-3 or TRBV12-4 combines with J gene TRBJ2-1; 8 bases match TRBD1. The CDR3 contains 13 residues. Trimming took 6 bases from V and 7 from J; bases not matched to a gene: 5. CDR3 DNA sequence: TGTGCCAGCAGAGGACAGGGTGAAAATGAGCAGTTCTTC. It yields the protein CASRGQGENEQFF.

The chain has TRBV13 and TRBJ2-3; TRBD2 matches at 9 bases. Germline assignment: CDR1 PRHDT and CDR2 FYEKMQ (reference sequence). V gave up 5 bases and J gave up 0 bases; unmatched junction bases: 12. This CDR3 spans 18 amino acids. CDR3 nucleotide sequence: TGTGCCAGCAGCCAACGAACTAGCGGGCCCCTTAGCACAGATACGCAGTATTTT. Encoded protein: CASSQRTSGPLSTDTQYF.

The chain is built from TRBV6-6 and TRBJ2-7; TRBD1 matches 8 bases. The CDR3 has 13 residues. Trimming cost V 5 bases and J 4 bases; bases outside gene matches: 4. CDR1 MNHNY and CDR2 SVGAGI come from the germline V gene (reference sequence). The CDR3 DNA reads as TGTGCCAGCAGTGACAGGGGCCCATACGAGCAGTACTTC. Encoded protein: CASSDRGPYEQYF.

V is TRBV5-1 and J is TRBJ2-7; 10 nucleotides agree with TRBD1. This CDR3 contains 14 residues. Germline loops: CDR1 SGHRS, CDR2 YFSETQ. V dropped 4 bases and J dropped 4; count of bases not matched to a gene: 5. The CDR3: CASSIPGQGYEQYF. The CDR3 nucleotides read TGCGCCAGCAGCATACCGGGACAGGGGTACGAGCAGTACTTC.

The chain couples TRBV19 to TRBJ1-5; no reliable D call. The germline V gene encodes CDR1 LNHDA and CDR2 SQIVND (reference sequence). The V and J ends lost 5 bases and 4 bases respectively, with 9 bases between them. CDR3 size: 13 residues. Here the CDR3 reads CASSFEWNQPQHF. The CDR3 DNA is TGTGCCAGTAGTTTTGAGTGGAATCAGCCCCAGCATTTT.

This clone was counted between two and nine times. The chain employs TRBV5-1 and TRBJ1-2; TRBD1 agrees at 8 bases. CDR3 length equals 15 residues. J lost 1 base, V lost 2 bases, and 4 bases had no gene match. Germline CDR1 is SGHRS and CDR2 is YFSETQ. This CDR3 is CASSFNTGGNYGYTF. CDR3 nucleotides: TGCGCCAGCAGCTTCAATACAGGGGGTAACTATGGCTACACCTTC. The full variable domain, its missing parts supplied by reference TRBV5-1 and TRBJ1-2, is KAGVTQTPRYLIKTRGQQVTLSCSPISGHRSVSWYQQTPGQGLQFLFEYFSETQRNKGNFPGRFSGRQFSNSRSEMNVSTLELGDSALYLCASSFNTGGNYGYTFGSGTRLTVV.

The chain couples TRBV28 to TRBJ2-7, with 7 bases fitting TRBD2. The CDR3 contains 14 residues. V shed 4 bases and J 4 bases; nucleotides not matched to a gene: 7. The germline V gene encodes CDR1 MDHEN and CDR2 SYDVKM. CDR3 sequence reads: CASSSLAAVYEQYF. In nucleotides, the CDR3 is TGTGCCAGCAGTTCCCTAGCGGCGGTATACGAGCAGTACTTC.